One sample yielded the 21 T cell receptor beta chains listed below, sequenced in a study of shared clonotypes between healthy human individuals. Libraries were prepared by immunoSEQ multiplex PCR; TCRdb keeps only in-frame clonotypes and omits some of them. Of around 2,000,000 clones listed, over 85% are singletons. The sequencing sample was made of naive CD4+ T cells sorted from blood. This sample's subset: CD45RA+ positively selected. These receptors were taken from a man aged 18 to 30 in good health.

CDR3 sequence: CASSGADREKTEAFF. In DNA, the CDR3 is TGTGCCAGCAGTGGGGCGGACAGGGAGAAGACTGAAGCTTTCTTT. The chain links TRBV28 to TRBJ1-1; 8 nucleotides match TRBD1. The CDR3 runs to 15 residues. Trimming cost V 5 bases and J 5 bases; bases outside gene matches: 10. Per germline, CDR1 MDHEN and CDR2 SYDVKM. The variable domain in full, completed from reference TRBV28 and TRBJ1-1, reads DVKVTQSSRYLVKRTGEKVFLECVQDMDHENMFWYRQDPGLGLRLIYFSYDVKMKEKGDIPEGYSVSREKKERFSLILESASTNQTSMYLCASSGADREKTEAFFGQGTRLTVV.

This chain links TRBV10-3 with TRBJ1-1; 7 bases agree with TRBD1. Germline lookup yields CDR1 ENHRY and CDR2 SYGVKD. CDR3 size: 15 residues. V lost 4 bases and J lost 1; bases outside the gene matches: 6. CDR3 sequence (DNA): TGTGCCATCAGTGGAGACAGGGTCGGGAACACTGAAGCTTTCTTT. Translation gives CAISGDRVGNTEAFF.

The chain has TRBV4-1 and TRBJ1-1, with D unclear. The CDR3 contains 15 residues. Trimming cost V 5 bases and J 4 bases, with 17 bases left between them. The V gene's germline CDR1 is MGHRA and CDR2 YSYEKL. CDR3 nucleotide sequence: TGCGCCAGCAGCGACCGGGGAACCTTGATCACTGAAGCTTTCTTT. Protein product: CASSDRGTLITEAFF.

The CDR3 loop reads CASSRKVVAGGDTQYF. CDR3 DNA sequence: TGTGCCAGCAGCAGGAAAGTAGTAGCGGGAGGAGATACGCAGTATTTT. The chain combines TRBV21-1 with TRBJ2-3; TRBD2 is taken as the D call from the table, unchecked against the DNA. TRBV21-1 is a listed pseudogene. The CDR3 has 16 residues.

This rearrangement joins TRBV6-1 to TRBJ1-1; D might be TRBD1 (5 bases). Germline V CDR1 and CDR2: MNHNS, SASEGT. The V and J ends lost 3 bases and 1 base respectively, with 9 bases between them. This CDR3 region has 14 residues. CDR3 protein: CASSERGKNTEAFF. The CDR3 nucleotides are TGTGCCAGCAGTGAGAGGGGTAAGAACACTGAAGCTTTCTTT.

The chain links TRBV10-3 to TRBJ2-7; D is possibly TRBD1 (6 bases). V was clipped by 3 bases and J by 4 bases, with 16 bases between them. Germline-derived CDR1 and CDR2 are ENHRY and SYGVKD. This CDR3 region has 15 residues. CDR3 nucleotides: TGTGCCATCAGTGATCTCCGCAGGGGTACTTACGAGCAGTACTTC. It yields the protein CAISDLRRGTYEQYF.

The chain joins TRBV12-5 to TRBJ1-2, with no clear D. Trimming stripped 1 base from V and 2 bases from J, with 5 bases between. This CDR3 is built from 13 residues. From germline, CDR1 is LGHNT and CDR2 FRNRAP. CDR3 in amino acids: CASGLGANYGYTF. The DNA of the CDR3 is TGTGCTAGTGGTTTGGGGGCCAACTATGGCTACACCTTC.

CDR3 sequence: CASSPDGRGNTEAFF. The DNA of the CDR3 is TGTGCCAGCAGCCCTGACGGGAGGGGTAACACTGAAGCTTTCTTT. This chain uses TRBV5-4 with TRBJ1-1; D may be TRBD1 (5 bases). V dropped 4 bases and J dropped 2 bases, with 15 bases sitting between them. The CDR3 is made up of 15 amino acids. Germline V lookup: CDR1 SGHNT, CDR2 YYREEE (reference sequence).

This chain joins TRBV6-1 and TRBJ2-7; D remains ambiguous. The germline V gene encodes CDR1 MNHNS and CDR2 SASEGT. V was pared by 1 base and J by 0 bases, with 7 bases between. The CDR3 is made up of 14 amino acids. CDR3 region: CASSEGWSSYEQYF. CDR3 coding DNA: TGTGCCAGCAGTGAAGGGTGGAGCTCCTACGAGCAGTACTTC.

On this clone itself: One end of the junction varies from germline; a read error may be responsible. CDR3 DNA sequence: TGCGCCAGCAGCCAAGATCGGGGTAGGGAGCAGGTTCGATTT. Translation gives CASSQDRGREQVRF. The chain recombines TRBV4-3 with TRBJ1-1; D is uncertain. CDR1 and CDR2 (germline): LGHNA, YSLEER. This CDR3 contains 14 residues.

The chain combines TRBV10-3 with TRBJ1-1, with a tentative D call TRBD1 (6 bases). Trimming removed 10 bases at V and 3 bases at J, with 9 bases between. Germline CDR1 is ENHRY and CDR2 is SYGVKD. The CDR3 contains 11 residues. CDR3 nucleotide sequence: TGTGCCACGCAGGGGTACACTGAAGCTTTCTTT. Translated: CATQGYTEAFF.

Only one count was recorded for this clone. The V gene is TRBV7-9, the J gene TRBJ1-1, with D uncertain. Germline V CDR1 and CDR2: SEHNR, FQNEAQ (reference sequence). V lost 4 bases and J lost 7, with 10 bases in between. The CDR3 runs 12 residues. The CDR3 nucleotides are TGTGCCAGCAGCTCAGACGGGAGTGAAGCTTTCTTT. Amino acid sequence: CASSSDGSEAFF.

The rearrangement links TRBV10-3 to TRBJ2-2, with D possibly being TRBD2 (5 bases). Germline CDR1 is ENHRY and CDR2 is SYGVKD. V shed 0 bases and J shed 7 bases, with 9 bases lying between them. The CDR3 is 14 amino acids. The CDR3 DNA is TGTGCCATCAGTGAGTCGGTCGGAGGCGGGGAGCTGTTTTTT. It translates to CAISESVGGGELFF.

V usage is TRBV7-3 and J usage is TRBJ1-6, with D possibly TRBD1 on 5 matching bases. V was trimmed by 2 bases and J by 9 bases, leaving 11 bases between them. CDR1 is SGHTA, CDR2 FQGTGA, per germline. The CDR3 is 14 residues long. CDR3 DNA sequence: TGTGCCAGCAGCTTAGGTCAGGGAGGTTCACCCCTCCACTTT. It yields the protein CASSLGQGGSPLHF.

This clone appeared a single time. V usage is TRBV5-4 and J usage is TRBJ2-7, with D perhaps assigned TRBD1 or TRBD2 (6 bases each). Trimming shortened V by 2 bases and J by 4 bases, and 16 bases separated the two germline ends. The CDR3 spans 15 residues. Germline loops: CDR1 SGHNT, CDR2 YYREEE (reference sequence). The CDR3 here is CASSFPDTGAYEQYF. CDR3 in DNA: TGTGCCAGCAGCTTTCCGGACACGGGGGCTTACGAGCAGTACTTC.

The rearrangement links TRBV19 to TRBJ1-1; no firm D call. CDR3 length: 12 residues. Trimming stripped 3 bases from V and 7 bases from J, with 9 bases between. Germline CDR1 reads LNHDA; CDR2 reads SQIVND (reference sequence). CDR3 bases: TGTGCCAGTAGTATGGTATGGGGTGAAGCTTTCTTT. Protein product: CASSMVWGEAFF.

This chain connects TRBV19 to TRBJ1-5; D is perhaps TRBD1 (5 bases). The ends were cut back, 7 bases at V and 4 bases at J, with 8 bases in the middle. The CDR3 has 12 amino acids. Germline loops: CDR1 LNHDA, CDR2 SQIVND (reference sequence). Written as DNA, the CDR3 is TGTGCCAGTAAGGGGAAAAATCAGCCCCAGCATTTT. Translating it yields CASKGKNQPQHF.

This chain uses TRBV5-1 with TRBJ2-1, with 9 nucleotides matching TRBD2. Trimming cost V 4 bases and J 7 bases; bases outside gene matches: 15. The CDR3 totals 17 residues. Germline assignment: CDR1 SGHRS and CDR2 YFSETQ. The CDR3 nucleotides are TGCGCCAGCAGCGTGGCTTCTAGCGGGACTAGTAGGAATGAGCAGTTCTTC. It translates to CASSVASSGTSRNEQFF.

The chain uses TRBV28 and TRBJ1-4, with D possibly matching TRBD1 (5 bases). Germline loops: CDR1 MDHEN, CDR2 SYDVKM. Trimming took 6 bases from V and 8 from J, leaving 19 bases between them. The CDR3 is 15 residues long. CDR3 sequence (DNA): TGTGCCAGCAGCCCTGGGGGAGCCCCGGGGGAAAAACTGTTTTTT. Translated, it gives CASSPGGAPGEKLFF.

The chain joins TRBV6-5 to TRBJ2-3; 8 positions match TRBD1. CDR1 is MNHEY and CDR2 is SVGAGI in the germline V gene. The CDR3 sequence is 14 residues long. Unmatched junction bases numbered 3, after V lost 3 bases and J lost 4 bases. CDR3 amino acids: CASSYSDRADTQYF. CDR3 nucleotide sequence: TGTGCCAGCAGTTATTCGGACAGGGCAGATACGCAGTATTTT.

The chain links TRBV7-2 to TRBJ2-7, with D possibly TRBD2 on 6 matching bases. CDR3 size: 15 residues. Germline CDR1 and CDR2: SGHTA and FQGNSA. V was pared by 4 bases and J by 3 bases, with 16 bases between. In DNA, the CDR3 is TGTGCCAGCAGCTCGACAGCGGGCCGCGACTACGAGCAGTACTTC. This codes for CASSSTAGRDYEQYF.